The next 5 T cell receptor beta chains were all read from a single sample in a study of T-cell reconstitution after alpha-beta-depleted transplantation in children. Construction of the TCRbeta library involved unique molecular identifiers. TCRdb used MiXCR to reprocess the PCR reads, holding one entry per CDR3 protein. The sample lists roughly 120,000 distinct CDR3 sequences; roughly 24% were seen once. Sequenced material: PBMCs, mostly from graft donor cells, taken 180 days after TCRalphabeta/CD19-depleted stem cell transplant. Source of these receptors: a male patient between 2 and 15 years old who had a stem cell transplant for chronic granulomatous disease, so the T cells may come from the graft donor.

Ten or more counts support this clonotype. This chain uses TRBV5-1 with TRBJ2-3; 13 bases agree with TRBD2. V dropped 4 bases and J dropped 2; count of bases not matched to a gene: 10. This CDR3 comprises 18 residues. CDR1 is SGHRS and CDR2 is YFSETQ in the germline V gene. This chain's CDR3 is CASSPGLAGRGNTDTQYF. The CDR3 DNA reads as TGCGCCAGCAGCCCGGGACTAGCGGGAAGAGGGAACACAGATACGCAGTATTTT.

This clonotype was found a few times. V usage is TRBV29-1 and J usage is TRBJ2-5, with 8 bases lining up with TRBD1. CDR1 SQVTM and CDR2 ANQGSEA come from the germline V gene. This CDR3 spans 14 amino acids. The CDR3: CSIRKGQAKETQYF. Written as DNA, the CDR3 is TGCAGTATTAGGAAGGGACAGGCCAAAGAGACCCAGTACTTC.

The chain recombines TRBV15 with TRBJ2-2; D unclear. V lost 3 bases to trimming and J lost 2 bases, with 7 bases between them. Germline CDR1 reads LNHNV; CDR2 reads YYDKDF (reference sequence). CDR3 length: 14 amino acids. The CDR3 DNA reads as TGTGCCACCAGCAGCGCTGATAACACCGGGGAGCTGTTTTTT. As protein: CATSSADNTGELFF.

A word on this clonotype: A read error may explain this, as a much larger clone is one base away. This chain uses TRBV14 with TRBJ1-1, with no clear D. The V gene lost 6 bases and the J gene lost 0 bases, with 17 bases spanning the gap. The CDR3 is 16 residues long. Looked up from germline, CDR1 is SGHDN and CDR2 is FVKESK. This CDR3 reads CASRGGRRRLNTEAFF. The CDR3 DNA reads TGTGCCAGCAGGGGAGGCAGGCGGAGGTTGAACACTGAAGCTTTCTTT.

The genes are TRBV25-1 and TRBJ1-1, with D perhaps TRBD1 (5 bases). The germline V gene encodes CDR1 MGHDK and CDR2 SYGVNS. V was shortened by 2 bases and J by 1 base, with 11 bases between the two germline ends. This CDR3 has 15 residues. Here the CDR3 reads CASSEAGYQNTEAFF. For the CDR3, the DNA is TGTGCCAGCAGTGAAGCAGGGTACCAGAACACTGAAGCTTTCTTT.